This is a list of T cell receptor beta chains from one sample in a study of blood T cell repertoires in COVID-19. Sequencing was performed with immunoSEQ multiplex PCR; in TCRdb, only in-frame clones are kept and a portion is missing. The data show 90,000 to 150,000 clones, with approximately 87% seen just once and around 8% held by the top ten. The sample was peripheral blood. The source of these receptors is a man in his sixties or seventies who had recovered from COVID-19. The CDR3 runs from the conserved cysteine through the conserved F or W. The D gene is left open where the match is weak. Clone size, where shown, is once, few, many, or a class for clones that have expanded.

j_call	clone_size	cdr3_length	v_call	d_call	cdr3_aa	cdr3_nt
TRBJ1-4	-	14	TRBV2	-	CASSYTRGNEKLFF	TGTGCCAGCAGTTACACAAGAGGAAATGAAAAACTGTTTTTT
TRBJ2-1	few	14	TRBV9	-	CASGIAGQYNEQFF	TGTGCCAGCGGAATCGCTGGGCAGTACAATGAGCAGTTCTTC
TRBJ1-4	-	14	TRBV2	TRBD1	CASSVNRGPEKLFF	TGTGCCAGCAGTGTAAACAGGGGGCCTGAAAAACTGTTTTTT
TRBJ2-2	-	14	TRBV15	-	CATSRGHYTGELFF	TGTGCCACCAGCAGAGGTCACTACACCGGGGAGCTGTTTTTT
TRBJ1-6	-	16	TRBV30	-	CAWSVGRSSYNSPLHF	TGTGCCTGGAGTGTCGGCCGGAGCTCCTATAATTCACCCCTCCACTTT
TRBJ1-2	-	15	TRBV6-5	TRBD1	CASSYLGTANYGYTF	TGTGCCAGCAGTTACCTCGGGACAGCGAACTATGGCTACACCTTC
TRBJ2-5	once	13	TRBV15	-	CATSRDTWETQYF	TGTGCCACCAGCAGAGATACTTGGGAGACCCAGTACTTC
TRBJ1-6	-	16	TRBV4-1	TRBD1	CASSQTDRDYNSPLHF	TGCGCCAGCAGCCAAACGGACAGGGACTATAATTCACCCCTCCACTTT
TRBJ1-2	-	16	TRBV7-9	TRBD1	CASSSARTGVGYGYTF	TGTGCCAGCAGCTCCGCCCGTACAGGGGTTGGCTATGGCTACACCTTC
TRBJ2-1	-	14	TRBV7-9	TRBD2	CASSFGGATVEQFF	TGTGCCAGCAGCTTCGGGGGGGCCACGGTTGAGCAGTTCTTC
TRBJ2-3	few	17	TRBV2	-	CASSVGRITRLADTQYF	TGTGCCAGCAGTGTAGGCCGCATAACGAGGCTAGCGGATACGCAGTATTTT
TRBJ1-2	-	15	TRBV7-3	-	CASSLQGSDVNGYTF	TGTGCCAGCAGCTTACAGGGCTCGGACGTTAATGGCTACACCTTC
TRBJ1-5	-	15	TRBV18	TRBD1	CASSSGGSSNQPQHF	TGTGCCAGCTCCTCAGGGGGGAGCAGCAATCAGCCCCAGCATTTT
TRBJ1-1	-	13	TRBV6-5	TRBD1	CASRNQGVTEAFF	TGTGCCAGCAGGAACCAGGGGGTCACTGAAGCTTTCTTT
TRBJ1-2	once	14	TRBV7-9	-	CASSLSGADYGYTF	TGTGCCAGCAGCCTAAGCGGGGCAGACTATGGCTACACCTTC
TRBJ2-5	-	17	TRBV11-2	TRBD2	CASSLSVAGGIQETQYF	TGTGCCAGCAGCTTGTCAGTGGCGGGGGGAATCCAAGAGACCCAGTACTTC
TRBJ2-7	once	12	TRBV2	-	CASSYYGDEQYF	TGTGCCAGCAGTTATTACGGTGACGAGCAGTACTTC
TRBJ1-1	-	14	TRBV10-1	-	CASSESKGVTVAFF	TGCGCCAGCAGTGAGTCGAAAGGGGTAACTGTAGCTTTCTTT
TRBJ1-1	once	13	TRBV11-3	-	CASSSQLNTEAFF	TGTGCCAGCAGCTCGCAGTTGAACACTGAAGCTTTCTTT
TRBJ1-2	-	15	TRBV7-8	-	CASSLVPGMLRGYTF	TGTGCCAGCAGCTTAGTTCCGGGAATGTTACGTGGCTACACCTTC
TRBJ2-2	-	15	TRBV6-2/TRBV6-3	-	CASSYRTPGPGELFF	TGTGCCAGCAGTTACCGGACTCCCGGTCCCGGGGAGCTGTTTTTT
TRBJ2-1	-	17	TRBV18	TRBD1	CASSQQGFGTGENEQFF	TGTGCCAGCTCCCAACAGGGGTTCGGGACAGGGGAGAATGAGCAGTTCTTC
TRBJ1-6	-	14	TRBV4-1	TRBD1	CASSRNRGNSPLHF	TGCGCCAGCAGCCGAAACAGGGGGAATTCACCCCTCCACTTT
TRBJ2-1	-	18	TRBV3-1/TRBV3-2	TRBD2	CASSQDRLAGGLSNEQFF	TGTGCCAGCAGCCAAGATAGACTAGCGGGAGGGCTCTCCAATGAGCAGTTCTTC
TRBJ1-4	-	16	TRBV4-2	TRBD1	CASSQGQGATNEKLFF	TGTGCCAGCAGCCAGGGACAGGGGGCAACTAATGAAAAACTGTTTTTT
TRBJ1-2	-	13	TRBV15	TRBD1	CATSREQGYGYTF	TGTGCCACCAGCAGAGAACAGGGGTATGGCTACACCTTC
TRBJ2-3	-	17	TRBV3-1/TRBV3-2	TRBD2	CASSQLAGGRGTDTQYF	TGTGCCAGCAGCCAGCTAGCGGGAGGGCGGGGCACAGATACGCAGTATTTT
TRBJ1-3	once	14	TRBV10-3	-	CAISGGVTGNTIYF	TGTGCCATCAGTGGGGGGGTAACAGGAAACACCATATATTTT
TRBJ2-5	-	16	TRBV4-1	-	CASSQVRTTNRETQYF	TGCGCCAGCAGCCAAGTTCGTACGACAAACAGAGAGACCCAGTACTTC
TRBJ1-2	-	13	TRBV2	-	CASSAGGTYGYTF	TGTGCCAGCAGTGCGGGGGGCACTTATGGCTACACCTTC
TRBJ2-1	-	16	TRBV28	-	CASSLVAASILNEQFF	TGTGCCAGCAGTTTAGTTGCAGCTAGCATTCTTAATGAGCAGTTCTTC
TRBJ1-1	-	15	TRBV28	-	CASSTGGGENTEAFF	TGTGCCAGCAGTACTGGGGGAGGGGAGAACACTGAAGCTTTCTTT
TRBJ2-3	-	13	TRBV10-3	TRBD1	CATNDRVTDTQYF	TGTGCCACGAATGACAGGGTCACAGATACGCAGTATTTT
TRBJ2-3	-	15	TRBV3-1/TRBV3-2	-	CASSHLRTSTDTQYF	TGTGCCAGCAGCCACCTCCGCACTAGCACAGATACGCAGTATTTT
TRBJ1-1	once	14	TRBV19	-	CASRSRVAELEAFF	TGTGCCAGTAGGTCCAGGGTGGCGGAACTGGAAGCTTTCTTT
TRBJ1-1	-	16	TRBV9	TRBD1	CASRSGTGGTNTEAFF	TGTGCCAGCCGCTCCGGGACAGGCGGTACTAACACTGAAGCTTTCTTT
TRBJ1-1	-	12	TRBV3-1/TRBV3-2	-	CASSQVTSEAFF	TGTGCCAGCAGCCAAGTCACATCCGAAGCTTTCTTT
TRBJ2-7	-	19	TRBV27	TRBD1	CASSLRGRFQTGGSYEQYF	TGTGCCAGCAGTTTAAGGGGCCGCTTTCAGACAGGGGGTTCCTACGAGCAGTACTTC
TRBJ1-1	-	14	TRBV15	TRBD1	CATSKGGAGPEAFF	TGTGCCACCAGCAAAGGGGGCGCGGGTCCTGAAGCTTTCTTT
TRBJ1-4	-	16	TRBV5-1	-	CASSWGDRATNEKLFF	TGCGCCAGCAGCTGGGGGGACCGTGCAACTAATGAAAAACTGTTTTTT
TRBJ2-5	-	11	TRBV10-1	-	CARGDQETQYF	TGCGCCAGAGGAGACCAAGAGACCCAGTACTTC
TRBJ2-1	-	13	TRBV10-3	-	CAIRGRALGEQFF	TGTGCCATCAGGGGCAGGGCGTTGGGTGAGCAGTTCTTC
TRBJ1-5	-	14	TRBV6-2/TRBV6-3	-	CASSYSSSNQPQHF	TGTGCCAGCAGTTACTCGAGCTCCAATCAGCCCCAGCATTTT
TRBJ1-1	-	13	TRBV2	-	CASSDDMNTEAFF	TGTGCCAGCAGTGATGACATGAACACTGAAGCTTTCTTT
TRBJ2-5	few	14	TRBV6-5	TRBD1	CASSSRQGKETQYF	TGTGCCAGCAGTTCCAGACAGGGAAAAGAGACCCAGTACTTC
TRBJ2-7	-	13	TRBV18	-	CASSSQVIYEQYF	TGTGCCAGCTCGTCCCAGGTGATATACGAGCAGTACTTC
TRBJ1-2	-	15	TRBV5-1	TRBD1	CASRSGDSFNYGYTF	TGCGCCAGCAGGTCGGGGGACAGCTTTAACTATGGCTACACCTTC
TRBJ2-4	-	18	TRBV4-2	TRBD2	CASSQSTPAGGDGNIQYF	TGTGCCAGCAGCCAATCGACCCCAGCGGGAGGGGATGGGAACATTCAGTACTTC
TRBJ2-1	-	14	TRBV2	TRBD2	CASLSGRAYNEQFF	TGTGCCAGCTTAAGCGGGAGGGCTTACAATGAGCAGTTCTTC
TRBJ1-2	-	16	TRBV28	-	CASSFGRTKGGYGYTF	TGTGCCAGCAGTTTCGGGAGGACGAAAGGGGGCTATGGCTACACCTTC
TRBJ2-7	-	15	TRBV19	TRBD1	CASSPRTGELYEQYF	TGTGCCAGTAGTCCGCGGACAGGGGAGCTATACGAGCAGTACTTC
TRBJ2-7	-	15	TRBV11-2	TRBD1	CASSRRDSVTYEQYF	TGTGCCAGCAGCCGTAGGGACAGCGTGACCTACGAGCAGTACTTC
TRBJ2-7	-	16	TRBV6-5	-	CASSYSGSSFSYEQYF	TGTGCCAGCAGTTACTCTGGCTCTTCCTTCTCCTACGAGCAGTACTTC
TRBJ1-6	few	14	TRBV7-6	TRBD1	CASSFDRGPSPLHF	TGTGCCAGCAGCTTCGACAGGGGGCCGTCACCCCTCCACTTT
TRBJ1-5	-	15	TRBV28	-	CASSLTTPSGQPQHF	TGTGCCAGCAGCTTAACAACGCCGTCGGGTCAGCCCCAGCATTTT